The present T cell receptor beta chain was sequenced within a study of cytomegalovirus exposure and HLA in healthy donors. Broader study findings: Presence/absence results assume similar sequencing depth per donor, which may not hold.

Looked up from germline, CDR1 is MNHEY and CDR2 is SMNVEV (reference sequence). CDR3 length: 18 residues. Between the trimmed V and J ends, which lost 10 bases and 1 base, there was a span of 29 bases. As for this clone: Its antigen is unidentified.

With 60 Vbeta and 13 Jbeta primers, the PCR was carried out. Repertoires were generated with immunoSEQ multiplex PCR, while TCRdb's copy carries only in-frame clones and drops some. The table records 120,000 to 150,000 clones, approximately 82% of them present only once. This clonotype was sampled from a man aged 40-49 years in good health and CMV-seronegative. The rearrangement uses TRBV27 and TRBJ2-7, with a possible D match to TRBD2 (6 bases). Sequenced material: PBMCs. The CDR3 region has the DNA TGTGCCACCTCAACCCGCCTCCCCATAGCGGACATTTCCTACGAGCAGTACTTC. Translated: CATSTRLPIADISYEQYF.